This TCR beta chain was documented in a study of cytomegalovirus exposure and HLA in healthy donors (dated by TCRdb to 2016 to 2017). Describing the broader study: An earlier analysis of approximately 640 of the donors reported more than 250 Gb of sequence data and some 120 million unique TCR beta sequences from about 179 million T cells. In a later analysis, previously published TCR beta repertoires from hundreds of donors were re-analyzed and high-resolution HLA genotyping was added so that TCR occurrence patterns could be studied. The study profiled the T cell repertoires of hundreds of subjects by immunosequencing and related them to cytomegalovirus serostatus. Because of strong linkage in the cohort, roughly five DR-DQ haplotypes were treated as single units for association and clustering. To decide whether each TCR beta V gene segment behaved as functional or pseudogenic, an earlier analysis of nearly 600 of the donors relied on high-throughput TCR beta sequencing. Alongside the repertoire data, information on donor age, sex, ethnicity and CMV serostatus was compiled. The later analysis used no new phenotypic data to find candidate immune exposures, relying instead on TCR beta sequences and their occurrence across donors. HLA typing covered class I and class II loci at four-digit resolution. Of the roughly 400 genotyped donors, less than 90% were placed in the genetic ancestry cluster associated with self-reported Caucasian donors. A later genetic analysis used genome-wide SNP genotypes for about 65% of the roughly 700 donors, treating that subset as a discovery cohort. High-throughput TCR immunosequencing, statistical association of individual TCRs with disease status, and machine learning were combined to predict cytomegalovirus infection status. Among over 350 genotyped donors of the cohort, an average of approximately 240,000 unique TCR beta nucleotide sequences were sequenced per donor, approximately 20% of them non-productive. Besides the first cohort of roughly 700 subjects, a separate validation cohort made up of some 110 different subjects was used. Roughly 310 gigabases of sequencing data and approximately 80 million unique TCR sequences were included in an early release covering around 650 HLA-typed donors. The aim of the study was to test whether cataloging public T cell receptors could identify signatures of past pathogen exposure. Typing coverage differed by locus: A, B, C, DRB1 and DQB1 were typed in about 629-640 donors, DQA1 in about 500, DPA1 in some 570, and DPB1 in around 490. Every discovery cohort repertoire had been produced on one sequencing platform.

Comments on this clone: Its antigen remains unidentified. No much larger clone is present one base from it, and per-base qualities are unavailable.

In total, roughly 670 healthy bone marrow donors made up the cohort. At the time of sampling, all cohort members were nominally healthy, though unrecorded immune exposures were likely present. The donor tested CMV seronegative, placing the donor among the approximately 400 seronegative members of the cohort. Every donor gave a peripheral blood sample, and the peripheral blood mononuclear cells from that sample were used for TCR beta sequencing. The Qiagen DNeasy Blood Extraction Kit was used to extract genomic DNA from the blood cell samples. Library generation was performed with the immunoSEQ multiplex PCR assay. The multiplex PCR relied on a mix of 60 forward primers for TCR Vbeta segments and 13 reverse primers for TCR Jbeta segments. The CDR3 region of rearranged TCR beta genes was amplified from genomic DNA by a multiplex PCR assay. The amplified TCR beta libraries were sequenced on the Illumina HiSeq System as 87-base-pair reads. The authors' pipeline ran thus. A later analysis tallied 75 million to 95 million unique TCR beta chains across the 666 repertoires, and 10 million to 11 million of those chains were shared by two or more donors. Raw reads were error-corrected and collapsed into unique sequences by a nearest-neighbor algorithm in which closely related sequences were merged to remove PCR and sequencing errors. Alignment of CDR3 sequences to IMGT reference sequences was used to assign V, D and J gene segments. For a sequence to be retained, a match of at least six nucleotides was required to both a V gene segment and a J gene segment. A rearrangement was called productive if the CDR3 had no stop codons and remained in frame with V and J, and every other rearrangement was called non-productive. Following IMGT convention, CDR3 was defined as the stretch from the second conserved V-encoded cysteine up to the conserved J-encoded phenylalanine. Sequences without an unambiguous match to a single V gene segment were excluded from the earlier analysis of about 600 of the donors. In an earlier analysis of several hundred of the donors, V segments were called functional above 56.7% productive rearrangements and were called segregating when the between-donor standard deviation exceeded 5%. To diagnose cytomegalovirus status from the catalog of TCR beta chain sequences, a statistical classification framework was built. V and J gene assignment, in a later analysis, came from comparing TCR nucleotide sequences with IMGT/GENE-DB human TR gene sequences. A later analysis assigned CDR3 sequences and most-parsimonious VDJ recombination scenarios with the TCRdist pipeline. In a later analysis, each TCR beta chain was defined by its CDR3 amino acid sequence together with its V-gene family, and reads without a unique V-gene family were excluded. As a way to deal with suspected cross-contamination and a sequencing artifact, a later analysis dropped approximately 570 nucleotide sequences that were highly shared and had low generation probability. For each public chain, a later analysis derived a clonal expansion index from normalized ranks of inferred template counts within each repertoire. In a later analysis, generation probabilities were computed using a VDJ recombination model fitted to out-of-frame rearrangements, and the results were checked against IGoR. A later analysis scored TCR-TCR, TCR-HLA and TCR-CMV co-occurrence with hypergeometric tests, applying a repertoire-size bias correction to TCR pairs. A later analysis estimated false discovery rates by permuting HLA or CMV assignments 20 times. In a later analysis, co-occurring TCRs were grouped using DBSCAN, and TCRdist sequence similarity was added for clustering within HLA-allele-positive subsets. For co-occurrence clustering, repertoires with fewer than 30,000 or more than 120,000 public chains were excluded, along with five repertoires with anomalous nucleotide sharing. TCRdb provides this immuneACCESS table in a form limited to in-frame rearrangements. Some clones are lacking; in checked studies, under half of them reflect an unresolved V gene, and why the rest are absent is not known. The V and J calls and clone size were taken over from that table, and D and trimming were inferred from the DNA. This sample has some 150,000 clones in its table, and 79% of those were observed once. About 2% of the sample belongs to the ten largest clones.

Results the study describes overall, beyond this receptor: A further reported finding was that TCR beta sequences accurately predicted the HLA-A and HLA-B alleles for most subjects in the first cohort. While some public TCRs were present in many individuals, most TCR sequences turned up only very rarely across donors. Some IMGT-functional V segments, including TRBV6-2 and TRBV6-3, could not be distinguished by the 87-base-pair reads and were therefore excluded. An earlier analysis of approximately 590 of the donors showed that most TCR beta V segments appeared in productive rearrangements either about 90% or about 30% of the time, which broadly matched IMGT annotations. According to a later analysis, most CMV-associated TCR beta chains appeared to be HLA-restricted, and the HLA associations seemed to be driven largely by CMV exposure. In a later genetic analysis, fewer N-insertions in productive TCRs were reported among donors in an Asian-associated ancestry cluster than the approximately 710-donor mean. The classifier was reported to diagnose cytomegalovirus status with high specificity and sensitivity in both the original and validation cohorts. Correlated functional status among segregating V segments might reflect linkage disequilibrium, but an unknown experimental factor could not be ruled out. In a later analysis, HLA-associated TCR beta chains were found to be more clonally expanded and to have lower generation probabilities than equally common non-associated chains. Because counts were too low, some 17 rarely observed V segments, including chromosome 9 orphons, were left out of the earlier analysis of approximately 500 of the donors. The only immune exposure information available for the cohort was CMV serostatus. This cohort had only TCR beta chains sequenced, and the lack of alpha or paired-chain data limited which features could be detected. Because HLA typing was missing for some donors at each locus, association tests included only the typed subset. The presence/absence analyses assumed that sequencing depth was roughly uniform across donors, and that assumption may not be true. The authors suggested that the approach could potentially be extended to other disease states and immunological phenotypes. In a later analysis, 15,000 to 20,000 TCR beta sequences were associated with specific HLA alleles at a false discovery rate of 0.05. According to a later analysis, TCR association rates differed among HLA loci, with DRB1 alleles showing the most associated TCRs and HLA-C alleles showing the fewest. The study gave a list of about 160 TCR beta chains associated with cytomegalovirus. V-gene and J-gene trimming of TCR beta chains was associated with a missense DCLRE1C variant in a later genetic analysis, and the association was replicated in an independent cohort. In vitro tests confirmed that a few of the cytomegalovirus-associated TCR beta chains recognize cytomegalovirus antigens. Several of the top co-occurrence clusters appeared to be linked to parvovirus B19, influenza, CMV and Epstein-Barr virus, according to a later analysis. Strong co-occurrence of HLA alleles, especially DR and DQ, made assigning TCR associations to individual alleles difficult. A group of highly shared sequence variants was considered likely to be a technical artifact of the sequencing pipeline.

V lost 3 bases and J lost 5 bases, and the count of bases not matched to a germline gene is 15. Measured from the cysteine to the phenylalanine, the CDR3 is 19 residues long. Only the CDR3 region is kept as DNA, spanning 57 bases read in frame from base 1. The receptor's source is a man in his forties or fifties in good health and CMV-seronegative. The receptor chain draws on TRBV5-3 and TRBJ2-1, and 12 bases in between align with TRBD2. TRBV5-3 is assigned to the ORF class and has an uncertain function. Sequencing used PBMCs. The sequenced DNA: TGTGCCAGAAGCTGGCCTAGCGGGAGGGTGAGTGCCCCGAACAATGAGCAGTTCTTC. This gives the protein CARSWPSGRVSAPNNEQFF.